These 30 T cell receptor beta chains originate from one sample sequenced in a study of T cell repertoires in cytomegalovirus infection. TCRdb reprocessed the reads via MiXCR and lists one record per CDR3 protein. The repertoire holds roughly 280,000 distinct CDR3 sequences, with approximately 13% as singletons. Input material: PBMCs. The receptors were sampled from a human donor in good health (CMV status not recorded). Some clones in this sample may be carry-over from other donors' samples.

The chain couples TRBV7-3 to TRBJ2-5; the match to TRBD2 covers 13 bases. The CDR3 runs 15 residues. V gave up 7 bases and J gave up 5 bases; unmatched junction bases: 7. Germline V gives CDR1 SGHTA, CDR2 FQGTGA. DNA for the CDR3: TGTGCCAGCAATTACGGACTAGCGGGGGATGAGACCCAGTACTTC. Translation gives CASNYGLAGDETQYF.

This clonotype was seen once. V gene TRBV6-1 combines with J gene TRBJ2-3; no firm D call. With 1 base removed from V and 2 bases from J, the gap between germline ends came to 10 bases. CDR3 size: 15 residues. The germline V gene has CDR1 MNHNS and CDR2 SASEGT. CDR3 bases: TGTGCCAGCAGTGAAGTATTGGCAGTCACAGATACGCAGTATTTT. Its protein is CASSEVLAVTDTQYF.

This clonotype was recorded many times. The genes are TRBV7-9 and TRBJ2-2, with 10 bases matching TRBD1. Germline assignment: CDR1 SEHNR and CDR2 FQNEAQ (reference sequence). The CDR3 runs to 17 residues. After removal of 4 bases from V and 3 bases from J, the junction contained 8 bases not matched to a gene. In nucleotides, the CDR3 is TGTGCCAGCAGCTCAGCCCCGGGACAGGGGTACACCGGGGAGCTGTTTTTT. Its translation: CASSSAPGQGYTGELFF. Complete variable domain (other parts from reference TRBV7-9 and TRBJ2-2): DTGVSQNPRHKITKRGQNVTFRCDPISEHNRLYWYRQTLGQGPEFLTYFQNEAQLEKSRLLSDRFSAERPKGSFSTLEIQRTEQGDSAMYLCASSSAPGQGYTGELFFGEGSRLTVL.

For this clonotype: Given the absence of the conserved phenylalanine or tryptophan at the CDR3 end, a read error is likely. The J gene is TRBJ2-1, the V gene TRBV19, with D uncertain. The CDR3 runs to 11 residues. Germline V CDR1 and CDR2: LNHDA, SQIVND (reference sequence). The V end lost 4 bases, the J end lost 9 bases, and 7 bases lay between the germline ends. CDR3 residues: CASSTKGEQFL. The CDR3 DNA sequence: TGTGCCAGTAGTACAAAGGGTGAGCAGTTCTTA.

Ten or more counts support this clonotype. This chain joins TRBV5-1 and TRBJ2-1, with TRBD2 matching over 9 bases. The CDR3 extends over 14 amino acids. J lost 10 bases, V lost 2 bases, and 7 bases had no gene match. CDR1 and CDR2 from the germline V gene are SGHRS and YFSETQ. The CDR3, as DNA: TGCGCCAGCAGCTTACGGGCGGGAGGGGGCGAGCAGTTCTTC. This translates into CASSLRAGGGEQFF.

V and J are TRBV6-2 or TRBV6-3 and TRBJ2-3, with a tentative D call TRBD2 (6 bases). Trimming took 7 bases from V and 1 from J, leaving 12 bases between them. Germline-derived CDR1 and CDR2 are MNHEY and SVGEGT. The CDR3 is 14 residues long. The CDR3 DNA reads TGTGCCAGCATCGGAAAGCGGGGCACAGATACGCAGTATTTT. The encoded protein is CASIGKRGTDTQYF.

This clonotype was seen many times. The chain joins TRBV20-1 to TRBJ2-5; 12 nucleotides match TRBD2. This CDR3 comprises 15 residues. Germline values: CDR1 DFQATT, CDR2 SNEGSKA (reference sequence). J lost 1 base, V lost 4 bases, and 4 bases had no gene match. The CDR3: CSATTSGGTQETQYF. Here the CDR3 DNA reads TGCAGTGCTACGACTAGCGGGGGTACCCAAGAGACCCAGTACTTC.

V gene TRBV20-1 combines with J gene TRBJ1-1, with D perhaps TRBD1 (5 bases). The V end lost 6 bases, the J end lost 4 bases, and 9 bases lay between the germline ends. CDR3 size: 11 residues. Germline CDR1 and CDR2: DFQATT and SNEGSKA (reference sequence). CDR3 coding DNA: TGCAGTGCCCCGGGGGGCACTGAAGCTTTCTTT. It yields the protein CSAPGGTEAFF.

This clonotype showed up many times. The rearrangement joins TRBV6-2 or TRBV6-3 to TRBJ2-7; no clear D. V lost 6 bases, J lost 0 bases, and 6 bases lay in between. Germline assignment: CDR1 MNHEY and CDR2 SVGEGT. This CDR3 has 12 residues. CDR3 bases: TGTGCCAGCAGCCAATCCTCCTACGAGCAGTACTTC. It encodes CASSQSSYEQYF.

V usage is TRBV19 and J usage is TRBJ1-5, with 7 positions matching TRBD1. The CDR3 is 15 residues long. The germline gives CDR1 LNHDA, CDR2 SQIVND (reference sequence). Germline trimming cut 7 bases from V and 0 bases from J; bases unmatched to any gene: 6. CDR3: CASNRDRDSNQPQHF. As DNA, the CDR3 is TGTGCCAGTAATCGAGACAGGGATAGCAATCAGCCCCAGCATTTT.

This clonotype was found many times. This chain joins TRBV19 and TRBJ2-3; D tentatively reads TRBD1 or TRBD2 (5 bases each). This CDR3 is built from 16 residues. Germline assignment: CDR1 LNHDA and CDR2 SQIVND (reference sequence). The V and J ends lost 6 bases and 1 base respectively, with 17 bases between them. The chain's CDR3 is CASSPRDGAGTDTQYF. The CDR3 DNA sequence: TGTGCCAGTAGCCCCCGGGACGGGGCGGGCACAGATACGCAGTATTTT.

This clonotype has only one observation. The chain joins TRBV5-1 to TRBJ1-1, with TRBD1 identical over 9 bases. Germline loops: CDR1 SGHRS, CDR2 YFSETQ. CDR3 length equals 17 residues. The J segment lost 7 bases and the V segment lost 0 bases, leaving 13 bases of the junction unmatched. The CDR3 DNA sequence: TGCGCCAGCAGCTTGGATGCCCGAGGACAGGGGTGGGGTGAAGCTTTCTTT. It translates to CASSLDARGQGWGEAFF.

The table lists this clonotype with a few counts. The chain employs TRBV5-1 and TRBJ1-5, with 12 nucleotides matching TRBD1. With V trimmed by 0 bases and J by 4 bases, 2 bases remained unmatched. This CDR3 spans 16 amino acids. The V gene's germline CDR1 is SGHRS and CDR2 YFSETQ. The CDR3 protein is CASSLGGQGANQPQHF. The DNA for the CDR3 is TGCGCCAGCAGCTTGGGGGGACAGGGGGCGAATCAGCCCCAGCATTTT.

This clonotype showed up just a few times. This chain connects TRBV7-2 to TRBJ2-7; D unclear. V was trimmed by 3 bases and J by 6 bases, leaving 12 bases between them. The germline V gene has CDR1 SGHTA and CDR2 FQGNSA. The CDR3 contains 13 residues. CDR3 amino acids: CASSLFRSGEQYF. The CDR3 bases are TGTGCCAGCAGCTTGTTCCGATCTGGCGAGCAGTACTTC.

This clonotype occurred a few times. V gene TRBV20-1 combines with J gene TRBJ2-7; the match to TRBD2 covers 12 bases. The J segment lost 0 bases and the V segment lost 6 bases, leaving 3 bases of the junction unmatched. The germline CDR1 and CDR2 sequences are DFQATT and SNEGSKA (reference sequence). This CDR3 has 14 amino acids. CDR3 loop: CSAALAGGSYEQYF. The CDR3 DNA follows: TGCAGTGCCGCACTAGCGGGAGGCTCCTACGAGCAGTACTTC.

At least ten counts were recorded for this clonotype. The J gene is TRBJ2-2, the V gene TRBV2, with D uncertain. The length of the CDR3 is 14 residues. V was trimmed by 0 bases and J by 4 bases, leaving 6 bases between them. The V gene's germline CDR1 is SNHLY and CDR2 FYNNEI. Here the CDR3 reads CASSEAQVTGELFF. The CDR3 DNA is TGTGCCAGCAGTGAAGCCCAGGTCACCGGGGAGCTGTTTTTT.

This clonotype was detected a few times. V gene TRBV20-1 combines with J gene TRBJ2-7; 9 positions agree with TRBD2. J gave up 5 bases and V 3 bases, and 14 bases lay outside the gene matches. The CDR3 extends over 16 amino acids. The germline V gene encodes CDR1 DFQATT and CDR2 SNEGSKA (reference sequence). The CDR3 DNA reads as TGCAGTGCTAGTAGTGAGTTGGCGGGAGGGTTCAACGAGCAGTACTTC. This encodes CSASSELAGGFNEQYF.

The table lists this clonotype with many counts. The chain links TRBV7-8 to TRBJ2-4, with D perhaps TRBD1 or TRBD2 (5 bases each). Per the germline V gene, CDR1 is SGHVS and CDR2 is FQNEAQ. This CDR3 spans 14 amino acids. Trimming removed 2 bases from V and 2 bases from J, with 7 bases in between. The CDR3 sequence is CASSLWGTKNIQYF. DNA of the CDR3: TGTGCCAGCAGCTTATGGGGGACCAAAAACATTCAGTACTTC.

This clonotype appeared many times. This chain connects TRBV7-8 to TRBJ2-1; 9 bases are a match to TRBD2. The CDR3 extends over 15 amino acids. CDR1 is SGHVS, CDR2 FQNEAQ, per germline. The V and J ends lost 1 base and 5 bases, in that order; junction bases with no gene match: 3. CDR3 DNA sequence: TGTGCCAGCAGCTTAGGGGCGGGGGGGAACAATGAGCAGTTCTTC. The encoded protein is CASSLGAGGNNEQFF.

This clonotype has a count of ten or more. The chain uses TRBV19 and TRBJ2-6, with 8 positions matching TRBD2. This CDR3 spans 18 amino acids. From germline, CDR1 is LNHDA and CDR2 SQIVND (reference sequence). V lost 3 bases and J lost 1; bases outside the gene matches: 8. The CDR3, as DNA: TGTGCCAGTAGTATTGGCGGCGGGGGGATTTCTGGGGCCAACGTCCTGACTTTC. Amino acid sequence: CASSIGGGGISGANVLTF.

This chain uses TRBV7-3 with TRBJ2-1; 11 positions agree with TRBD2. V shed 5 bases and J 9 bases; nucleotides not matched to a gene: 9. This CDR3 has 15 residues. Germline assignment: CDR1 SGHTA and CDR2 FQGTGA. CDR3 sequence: CASSQLAGVSAEQFF. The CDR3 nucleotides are TGTGCCAGCAGCCAACTAGCGGGAGTCTCCGCTGAGCAGTTCTTC.

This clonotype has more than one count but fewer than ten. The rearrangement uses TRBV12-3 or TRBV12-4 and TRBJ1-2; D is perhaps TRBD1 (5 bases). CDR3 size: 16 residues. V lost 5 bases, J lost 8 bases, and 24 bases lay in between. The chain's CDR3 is CASSPRNAGDRGGYTF. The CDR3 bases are TGTGCCAGCAGTCCCAGAAATGCAGGCGACAGAGGGGGCTACACCTTC.

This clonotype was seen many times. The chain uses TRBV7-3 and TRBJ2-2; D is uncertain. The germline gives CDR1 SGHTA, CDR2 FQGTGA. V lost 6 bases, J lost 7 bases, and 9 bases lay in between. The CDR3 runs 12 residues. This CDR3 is CASSNRIGELFF. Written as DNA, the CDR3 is TGTGCCAGCAGTAATCGGATCGGGGAGCTGTTTTTT.

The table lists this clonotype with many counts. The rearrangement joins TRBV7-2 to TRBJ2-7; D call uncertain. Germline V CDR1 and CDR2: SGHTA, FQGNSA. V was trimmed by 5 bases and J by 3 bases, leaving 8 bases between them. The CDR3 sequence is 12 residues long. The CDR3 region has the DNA TGTGCCAGCAGCCCCGATCGCTACGAGCAGTACTTC. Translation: CASSPDRYEQYF. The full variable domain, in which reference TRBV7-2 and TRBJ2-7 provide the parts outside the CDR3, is GAGVSQSPSNKVTEKGKDVELRCDPISGHTALYWYRQSLGQGLEFLIYFQGNSAPDKSGLPSDRFSAERTGGSVSTLTIQRTQQEDSAVYLCASSPDRYEQYFGPGTRLTVT.

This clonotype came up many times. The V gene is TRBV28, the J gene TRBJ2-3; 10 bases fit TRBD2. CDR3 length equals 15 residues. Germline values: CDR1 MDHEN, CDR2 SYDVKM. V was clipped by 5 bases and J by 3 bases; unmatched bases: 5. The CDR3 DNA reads TGTGCCAGCAGTCTAGCGGGAGTGAAGACAGATACGCAGTATTTT. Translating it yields CASSLAGVKTDTQYF.

CDR3 sequence: CASSEYGDINYGYTF. The DNA for the CDR3 is TGTGCCAGCAGTGAATATGGGGATATCAACTATGGCTACACCTTC. The V call is TRBV25-1, the J call TRBJ1-2; D call uncertain. Germline lookup yields CDR1 MGHDK and CDR2 SYGVNS. Trimming took off 0 bases at V and 2 bases at J, with 10 bases between the two ends. The CDR3 is 15 amino acids.

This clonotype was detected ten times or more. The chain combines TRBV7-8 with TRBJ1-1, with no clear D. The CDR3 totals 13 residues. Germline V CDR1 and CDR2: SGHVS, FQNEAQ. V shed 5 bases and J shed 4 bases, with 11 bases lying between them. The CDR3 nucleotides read TGTGCCAGCAGCACCGGGGAATTCACTGAAGCTTTCTTT. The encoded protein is CASSTGEFTEAFF.

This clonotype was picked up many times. The CDR3 region is CASSVQRDRFQPQHF. CDR3 sequence (DNA): TGTGCCAGCTCGGTGCAGCGGGACAGGTTTCAACCCCAGCATTTT. The rearrangement links TRBV12-3 or TRBV12-4 to TRBJ1-5; TRBD1 matches 8 bases. J was trimmed by 10 bases and V by 8 bases; bases with no gene match: 16. CDR3 length: 15 amino acids.

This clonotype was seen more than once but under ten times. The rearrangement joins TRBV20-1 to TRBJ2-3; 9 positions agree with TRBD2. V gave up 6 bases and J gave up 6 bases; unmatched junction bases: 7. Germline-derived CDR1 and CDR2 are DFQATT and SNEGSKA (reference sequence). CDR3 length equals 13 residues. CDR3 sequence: CSAQRGVSDTQYF. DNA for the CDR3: TGCAGTGCACAGCGGGGGGTGTCCGATACGCAGTATTTT.

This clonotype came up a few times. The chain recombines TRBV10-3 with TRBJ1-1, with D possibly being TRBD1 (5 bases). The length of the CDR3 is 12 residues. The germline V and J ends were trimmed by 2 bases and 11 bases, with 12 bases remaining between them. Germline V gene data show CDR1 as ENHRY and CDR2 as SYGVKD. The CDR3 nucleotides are TGTGCCATCAGTGAGGGGGGTACTGGCGCTTTCTTT. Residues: CAISEGGTGAFF.